Presented here are 14 T cell receptor beta chains from one specimen sequenced in a study of blood T cell repertoires in COVID-19. Clones were read by immunoSEQ multiplex PCR, and TCRdb kept only the in-frame ones, dropping some. The top ten hold more than 3.5% of the sample, which has 90,000 to 120,000 clones, about 80% seen once. The specimen was peripheral blood. The origin of the receptors is a woman in her 70s with acute or convalescent COVID-19.

The J gene is TRBJ1-2, the V gene TRBV30, with 7 bases lining up with TRBD1. The CDR3 has 15 residues. Germline values: CDR1 GTSNPN, CDR2 SVGIG (reference sequence). V lost 2 bases, J lost 7 bases, and 13 bases stayed unmatched. CDR3 nucleotides: TGTGCCTGGAGTCCCCTGAGGGGGCGCAGAGGTGGCTACACCTTC. As protein: CAWSPLRGRRGGYTF. Full variable domain (remainder filled in from reference TRBV30 and TRBJ1-2): SQTIHQWPATLVQPVGSPLSLECTVEGTSNPNLYWYRQAAGRGLQLLFYSVGIGQISSEVPQNLSASRPQDRQFILSSKKLLLSDSGFYLCAWSPLRGRRGGYTFGSGTRLTVV.

The chain has TRBV28 and TRBJ1-2, with 7 bases that match TRBD1. Germline CDR1 MDHEN, CDR2 SYDVKM. The trim removed 3 bases at V and 4 bases at J, leaving 8 bases unmatched. This CDR3 contains 15 residues. The CDR3 protein is CASSLVGGEGYGYTF. For the CDR3, the DNA is TGTGCCAGCAGTTTGGTAGGGGGCGAGGGCTATGGCTACACCTTC.

The V and J genes are TRBV5-6 and TRBJ1-1; tentatively, D is TRBD1 (5 bases). There are 14 residues in the CDR3. The V gene lost 3 bases and the J gene lost 7 bases, with 16 bases spanning the gap. Per the germline V gene, CDR1 is SGHDT and CDR2 is YYEEEE. This CDR3 reads CASSSVTGWDEAFF. CDR3 bases: TGTGCCAGCAGCTCAGTCACAGGCTGGGATGAAGCTTTCTTT.

This clone occurred a few times. The chain recombines TRBV30 with TRBJ1-2; D is unresolved. CDR3 size: 12 residues. V lost 0 bases, J lost 5 bases, and 7 bases lay in between. Per germline, CDR1 GTSNPN and CDR2 SVGIG (reference sequence). The CDR3, as DNA: TGTGCCTGGAGTGTAACACAGTATGGCTACACCTTC. This sequence encodes CAWSVTQYGYTF.

The chain uses TRBV4-2 and TRBJ2-7; tentative D call: TRBD2 (5 bases). Germline V CDR1 and CDR2: LGHNA, YNFKEQ. Trimming cost V 0 bases and J 9 bases, with 15 bases left between them. The CDR3 has 14 amino acids. The CDR3 DNA follows: TGTGCCAGCAGCCAAGAGGTTGAGGGCGACCCGCAGTACTTC. It translates to CASSQEVEGDPQYF.

The rearrangement uses TRBV5-5 and TRBJ2-2; D remains unclear. Germline V lookup: CDR1 SGHKS, CDR2 YYEKEE (reference sequence). CDR3 length equals 16 residues. Trimming shortened V by 0 bases and J by 2 bases, and 11 bases separated the two germline ends. CDR3 coding DNA: TGTGCCAGCAGCTTGGAGAGAGAGAGAAACACCGGGGAGCTGTTTTTT. Amino acid sequence: CASSLERERNTGELFF. The full variable domain, its missing parts supplied by reference TRBV5-5 and TRBJ2-2, is DAGVTQSPTHLIKTRGQQVTLRCSPISGHKSVSWYQQVLGQGPQFIFQYYEKEERGRGNFPDRFSARQFPNYSSELNVNALLLGDSALYLCASSLERERNTGELFFGEGSRLTVL.

The chain couples TRBV3-1 (or the pseudogene TRBV3-2) to TRBJ2-5; TRBD2 matches at 9 bases. The CDR3 is 15 residues long. V was pared by 0 bases and J by 4 bases, with 3 bases of the junction left unmatched. Per germline, CDR1 LGHDT and CDR2 YNNKEL (reference sequence). The CDR3 is CASSQERGGGETQYF. The DNA of the CDR3 is TGTGCCAGCAGCCAAGAGCGGGGGGGAGGAGAGACCCAGTACTTC.

The chain is built from TRBV6-5 and TRBJ1-6; D possibly corresponds to TRBD1 (5 bases). CDR1 is MNHEY, CDR2 SVGAGI, per germline. The CDR3 extends over 12 amino acids. V lost 7 bases and J lost 8, with 9 bases in between. In DNA, the CDR3 is TGTGCCAGCAAGTCAGGGTATTCACCCCTCCACTTT. Its translation: CASKSGYSPLHF.

A remark on this clone: This CDR3 is also generated by other DNA sequences in the sample. The CDR3 DNA is TGTGCCACCAGCAGAGATCGAGGTTATTCGGGGCTGTTTTTT. Translated, it gives CATSRDRGYSGLFF. This chain connects TRBV15 to TRBJ2-2, with unresolved D. V lost 0 bases, J lost 13 bases, and 15 bases lay in between. This CDR3 region has 14 residues. CDR1 and CDR2 (germline): LNHNV, YYDKDF (reference sequence).

The rearrangement joins TRBV28 to TRBJ2-3; 7 positions agree with TRBD1. This CDR3 is built from 14 residues. Trimming cost V 5 bases and J 3 bases; bases outside gene matches: 5. Germline values: CDR1 MDHEN, CDR2 SYDVKM. CDR3 nucleotides: TGTGCCAGCAGTCTCCCGACAGGGACAGATACGCAGTATTTT. Its protein product is CASSLPTGTDTQYF.

The gene calls are TRBV6-6 and TRBJ1-1; no reliable D call. The germline V gene encodes CDR1 MNHNY and CDR2 SVGAGI (reference sequence). The V end lost 8 bases, the J end lost 1 base, and 8 bases lay between the germline ends. The CDR3 sequence is 12 residues long. CDR3 sequence reads: CASGPPNTEAFF. The DNA of the CDR3 is TGTGCCAGCGGCCCGCCGAACACTGAAGCTTTCTTT.

The chain has TRBV3-1 (or the pseudogene TRBV3-2) and TRBJ2-2; D gene uncertain. The length of the CDR3 is 14 residues. Trimming cost V 3 bases and J 5 bases, with 10 bases left between them. Germline V gives CDR1 LGHDT, CDR2 YNNKEL (reference sequence). The CDR3 protein is CASSHDPGTGELFF. Written as DNA, the CDR3 is TGTGCCAGCAGCCACGATCCAGGTACCGGGGAGCTGTTTTTT.

The chain links TRBV6-1 to TRBJ1-5; TRBD1 matches at 10 bases. V was clipped by 3 bases and J by 0 bases; unmatched bases: 11. Germline CDR1 reads MNHNS; CDR2 reads SASEGT. The CDR3 contains 19 residues. The CDR3 spells CASSDRQGAGEYSNQPQHF. CDR3 nucleotide sequence: TGTGCCAGCAGTGACCGACAGGGGGCAGGGGAGTATAGCAATCAGCCCCAGCATTTT.

The chain has TRBV29-1 and TRBJ1-2; TRBD1 might be the D (6 bases). V shed 5 bases and J shed 0 bases, with 7 bases lying between them. Germline V gives CDR1 SQVTM, CDR2 ANQGSEA. The CDR3 covers 12 residues. The chain's CDR3 is CSVTGSNYGYTF. CDR3 coding DNA: TGCAGCGTTACAGGGTCTAACTATGGCTACACCTTC.